This TCR beta chain stems from a study of regulatory T cells in long-lasting Graves disease. For TCR beta, libraries came from iRepertoire HTBI primers and Arm-PCR of CDR3 regions. MiXCR, run by TCRdb on the multiplex PCR reads, gives a single entry per CDR3 protein. The profile shows some 220,000 distinct CDR3 sequences, roughly 19% of them singletons. Trimming took 6 bases from V and 10 from J; bases not matched to a gene: 7. Looked up from germline, CDR1 is MNHEY and CDR2 is SVGEGT. The CDR3 has 13 amino acids. This clonotype was seen more than once but under ten times. Time point: newly diagnosed GD, antithyroid drugs for less than 3 months. PBMC RNA served as the TCR library source. These records were also assigned to another study, of T cells in Graves' hyperthyroidism and ophthalmopathy.

This clonotype was obtained from a woman between 25 and 40 years old with Graves disease. This specimen was peripheral blood mononuclear cells (PBMCs), taken at new diagnosis, from a patient treated with antithyroid drugs. The chain has TRBV6-2 or TRBV6-3 and TRBJ2-1; 9 nucleotides agree with TRBD1. The CDR3: CASSDTGGREQFF. CDR3 DNA sequence: TGTGCCAGCAGCGATACAGGGGGCAGGGAGCAGTTCTTC.